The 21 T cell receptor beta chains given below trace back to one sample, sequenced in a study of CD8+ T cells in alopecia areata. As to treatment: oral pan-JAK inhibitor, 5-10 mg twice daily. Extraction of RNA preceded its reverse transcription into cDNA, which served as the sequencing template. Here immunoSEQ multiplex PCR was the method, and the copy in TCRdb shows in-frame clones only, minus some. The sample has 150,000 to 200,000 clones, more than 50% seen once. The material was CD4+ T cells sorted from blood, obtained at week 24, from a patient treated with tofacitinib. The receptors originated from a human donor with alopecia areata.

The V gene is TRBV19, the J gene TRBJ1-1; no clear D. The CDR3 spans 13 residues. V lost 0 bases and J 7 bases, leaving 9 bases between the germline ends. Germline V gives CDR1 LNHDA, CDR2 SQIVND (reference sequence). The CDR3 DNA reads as TGTGCCAGTAGTATAGATGAGGGCGGTGAAGCTTTCTTT. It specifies CASSIDEGGEAFF.

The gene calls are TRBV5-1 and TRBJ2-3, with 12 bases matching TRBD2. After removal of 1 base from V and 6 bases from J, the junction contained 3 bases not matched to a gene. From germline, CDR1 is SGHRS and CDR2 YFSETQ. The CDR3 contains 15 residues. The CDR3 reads CASSLRGTSGDTQYF. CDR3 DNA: TGCGCCAGCAGCTTGAGAGGGACTAGCGGGGATACGCAGTATTTT.

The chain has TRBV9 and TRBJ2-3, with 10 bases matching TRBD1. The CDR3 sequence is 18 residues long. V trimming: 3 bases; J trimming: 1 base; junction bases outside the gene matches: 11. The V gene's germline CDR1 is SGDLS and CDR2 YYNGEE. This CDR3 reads CASSGDRGWFRGTDTQYF. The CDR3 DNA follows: TGTGCCAGCAGCGGGGACAGGGGATGGTTCCGAGGCACAGATACGCAGTATTTT.

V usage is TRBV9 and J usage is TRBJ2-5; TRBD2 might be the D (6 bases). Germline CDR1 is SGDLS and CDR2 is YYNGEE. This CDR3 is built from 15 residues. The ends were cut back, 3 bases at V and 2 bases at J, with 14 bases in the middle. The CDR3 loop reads CASSAGTASQETQYF. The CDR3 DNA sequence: TGTGCCAGCAGCGCCGGGACTGCTTCGCAAGAGACCCAGTACTTC.

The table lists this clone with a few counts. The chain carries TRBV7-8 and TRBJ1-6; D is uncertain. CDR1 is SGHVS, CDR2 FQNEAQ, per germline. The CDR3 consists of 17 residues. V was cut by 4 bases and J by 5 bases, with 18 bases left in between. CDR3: CASSSRGGGRNNSPLHF. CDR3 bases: TGTGCCAGCAGCTCACGCGGAGGTGGGAGGAATAATTCACCCCTCCACTTT.

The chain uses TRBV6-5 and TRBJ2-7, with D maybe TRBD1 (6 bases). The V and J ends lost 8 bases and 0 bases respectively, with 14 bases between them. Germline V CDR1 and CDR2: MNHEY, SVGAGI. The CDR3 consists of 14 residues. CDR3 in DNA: TGTGCCAGCGCTAGACAGGATTACTCCTACGAGCAGTACTTC. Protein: CASARQDYSYEQYF.

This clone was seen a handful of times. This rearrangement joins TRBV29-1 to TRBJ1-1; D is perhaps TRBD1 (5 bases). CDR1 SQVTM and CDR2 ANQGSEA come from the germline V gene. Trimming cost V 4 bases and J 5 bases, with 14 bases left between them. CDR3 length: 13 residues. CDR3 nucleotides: TGCAGCGTTGCTGTGGGGGTGAGGACTGAAGCTTTCTTT. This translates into CSVAVGVRTEAFF. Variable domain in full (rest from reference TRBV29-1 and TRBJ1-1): SAVISQKPSRDICQRGTSLTIQCQVDSQVTMMFWYRQQPGQSLTLIATANQGSEATYESGFVIDKFPISRPNLTFSTLTVSNMSPEDSSIYLCSVAVGVRTEAFFGQGTRLTVV.

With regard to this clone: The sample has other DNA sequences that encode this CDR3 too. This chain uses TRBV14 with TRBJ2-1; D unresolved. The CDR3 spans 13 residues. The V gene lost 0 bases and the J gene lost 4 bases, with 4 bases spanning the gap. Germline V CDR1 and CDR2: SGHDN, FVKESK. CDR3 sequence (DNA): TGTGCCAGCAGCCAAGATTTTTACAATGAGCAGTTCTTC. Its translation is CASSQDFYNEQFF.

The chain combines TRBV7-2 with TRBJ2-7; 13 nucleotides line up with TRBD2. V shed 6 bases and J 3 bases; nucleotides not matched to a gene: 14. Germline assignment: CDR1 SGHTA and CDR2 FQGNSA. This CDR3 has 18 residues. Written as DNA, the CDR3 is TGTGCCAGCAGACCGACTAGGACTAGCGGGGGCCTTTACTACGAGCAGTACTTC. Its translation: CASRPTRTSGGLYYEQYF.

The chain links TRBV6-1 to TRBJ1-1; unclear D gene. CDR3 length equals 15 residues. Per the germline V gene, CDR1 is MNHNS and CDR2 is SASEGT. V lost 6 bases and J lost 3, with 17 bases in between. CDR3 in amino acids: CASRSLGGSHTEAFF. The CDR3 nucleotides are TGTGCCAGCAGGTCGTTAGGAGGGTCGCACACTGAAGCTTTCTTT.

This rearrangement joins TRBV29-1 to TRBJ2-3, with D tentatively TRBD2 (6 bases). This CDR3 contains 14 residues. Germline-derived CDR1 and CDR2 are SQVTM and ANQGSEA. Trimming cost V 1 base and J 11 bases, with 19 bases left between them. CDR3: CSVEVRTGGVGQYF. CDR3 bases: TGCAGCGTTGAAGTAAGGACTGGCGGGGTAGGGCAGTATTTT.

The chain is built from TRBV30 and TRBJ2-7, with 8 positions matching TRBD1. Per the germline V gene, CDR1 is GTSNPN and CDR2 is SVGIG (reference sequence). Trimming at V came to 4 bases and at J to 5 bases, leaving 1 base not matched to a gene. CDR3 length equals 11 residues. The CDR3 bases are TGTGCCTGGACGGACAGGGACGAGCAGTACTTC. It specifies CAWTDRDEQYF.

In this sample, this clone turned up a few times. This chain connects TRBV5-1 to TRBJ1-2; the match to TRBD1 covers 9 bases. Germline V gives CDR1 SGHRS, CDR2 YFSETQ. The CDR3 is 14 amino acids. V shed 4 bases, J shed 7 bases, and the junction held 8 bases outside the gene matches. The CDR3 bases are TGCGCCAGCAGCGCGGACAGGGGATCAGGTGGCTACACCTTC. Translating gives CASSADRGSGGYTF.

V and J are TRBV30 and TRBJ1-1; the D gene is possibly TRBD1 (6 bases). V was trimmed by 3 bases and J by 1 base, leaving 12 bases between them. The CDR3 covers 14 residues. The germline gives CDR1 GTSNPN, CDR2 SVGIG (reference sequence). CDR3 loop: CAWRQGDGNTEAFF. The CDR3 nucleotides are TGTGCCTGGAGACAGGGTGACGGGAACACTGAAGCTTTCTTT.

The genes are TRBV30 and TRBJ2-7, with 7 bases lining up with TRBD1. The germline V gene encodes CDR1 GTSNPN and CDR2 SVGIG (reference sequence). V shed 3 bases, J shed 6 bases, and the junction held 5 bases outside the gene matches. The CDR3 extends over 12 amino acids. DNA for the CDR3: TGTGCCTGGAGCGGGACAGTATTCGAGCAGTACTTC. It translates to CAWSGTVFEQYF.

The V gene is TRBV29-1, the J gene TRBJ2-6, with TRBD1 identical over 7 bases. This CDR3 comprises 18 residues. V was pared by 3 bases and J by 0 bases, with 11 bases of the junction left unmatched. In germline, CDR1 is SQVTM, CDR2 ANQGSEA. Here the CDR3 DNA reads TGCAGCGTTGAGATAGCAACAGGGGTTAACTCTGGGGCCAACGTCCTGACTTTC. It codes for CSVEIATGVNSGANVLTF.

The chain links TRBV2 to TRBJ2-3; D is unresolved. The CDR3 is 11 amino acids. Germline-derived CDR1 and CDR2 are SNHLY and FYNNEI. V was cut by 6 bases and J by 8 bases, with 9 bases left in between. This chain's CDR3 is CASSAPGTQYF. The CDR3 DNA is TGTGCCAGCAGCGCCCCGGGTACGCAGTATTTT.

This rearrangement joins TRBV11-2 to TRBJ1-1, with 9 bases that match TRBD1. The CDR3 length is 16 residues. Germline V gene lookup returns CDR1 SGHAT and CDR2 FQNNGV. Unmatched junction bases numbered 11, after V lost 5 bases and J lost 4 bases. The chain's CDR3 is CASSHATLQGATEAFF. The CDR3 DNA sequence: TGTGCCAGCAGCCACGCTACGTTACAGGGGGCCACTGAAGCTTTCTTT.

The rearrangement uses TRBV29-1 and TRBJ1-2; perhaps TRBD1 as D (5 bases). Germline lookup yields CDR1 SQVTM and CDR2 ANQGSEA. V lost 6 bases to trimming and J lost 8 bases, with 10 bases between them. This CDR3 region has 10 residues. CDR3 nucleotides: TGCAGCGTGAGGGACGCGGGCTACACCTTC. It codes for CSVRDAGYTF.

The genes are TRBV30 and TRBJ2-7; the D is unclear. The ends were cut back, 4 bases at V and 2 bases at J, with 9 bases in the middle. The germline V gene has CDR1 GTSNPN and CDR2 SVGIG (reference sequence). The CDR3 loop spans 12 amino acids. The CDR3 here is CAWMAGTYEQYF. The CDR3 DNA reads TGTGCCTGGATGGCAGGAACCTACGAGCAGTACTTC.

Here the CDR3 DNA reads TGTGCCAGCAGTTACTCGGGGACAGGGACCTACGAGCAGTACTTC. Translated: CASSYSGTGTYEQYF. V is TRBV6-5 and J is TRBJ2-7; 9 nucleotides align to TRBD1. CDR1 is MNHEY and CDR2 is SVGAGI in the germline V gene. CDR3 length: 15 amino acids. V lost 0 bases and J lost 2; bases outside the gene matches: 2.